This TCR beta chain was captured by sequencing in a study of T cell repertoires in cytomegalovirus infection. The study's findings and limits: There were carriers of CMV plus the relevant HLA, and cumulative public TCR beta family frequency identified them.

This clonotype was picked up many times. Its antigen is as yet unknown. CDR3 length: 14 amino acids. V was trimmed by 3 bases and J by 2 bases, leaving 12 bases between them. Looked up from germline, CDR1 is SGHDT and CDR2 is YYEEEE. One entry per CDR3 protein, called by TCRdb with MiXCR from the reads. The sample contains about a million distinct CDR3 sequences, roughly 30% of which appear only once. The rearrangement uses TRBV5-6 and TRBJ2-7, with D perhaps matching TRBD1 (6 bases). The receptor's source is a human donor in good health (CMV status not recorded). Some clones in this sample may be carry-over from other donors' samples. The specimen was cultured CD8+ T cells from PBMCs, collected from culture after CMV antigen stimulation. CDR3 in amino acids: CASSYSDRPYEQYV. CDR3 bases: TGTGCCAGCAGCTACTCAGACAGGCCCTACGAGCAGTACGTC.